This T cell receptor beta chain was identified during a study of graft-versus-host responses after intestinal transplantation. Points on this clone: The target antigen is unknown.

Whole-study results and caveats: Early post-transplant declines in HvG were associated with peak levels of circulating GvH clones.

Germline lookup yields CDR1 MDHEN and CDR2 SYDVKM. V lost 3 bases, J lost 6 bases, and 12 bases lay in between. The CDR3 loop spans 14 amino acids. The method was immunoSEQ multiplex PCR; TCRdb's version includes in-frame clones alone and lacks a portion of them. The sample lists over 120,000 clones; over 90% were seen once. The chain joins TRBV28 to TRBJ2-1, with D unresolved. This clonotype was sampled from a human donor who received an intestinal transplant. The material sequenced was unstimulated CD4+ T cells sorted from spleen or lymph node cells, taken before intestinal transplant. Here the CDR3 reads CASSFQGLGNEQFF. The DNA for the CDR3 is TGTGCCAGCAGTTTTCAAGGCCTCGGCAATGAGCAGTTCTTC.